This TCR beta chain was identified during a study of shared clonotypes between healthy human individuals. Germline CDR1 is MDHEN and CDR2 is SYDVKM. Germline trimming cut 2 bases from V and 0 bases from J; bases unmatched to any gene: 5. The length of the CDR3 is 18 residues. Here immunoSEQ multiplex PCR was the method, and the copy in TCRdb shows in-frame clones only, minus some. The data show about 2.3 million clones, about 90% seen once. This rearrangement joins TRBV28 to TRBJ2-6, with 9 bases identical to TRBD1. Sequenced input: naive CD4+ T cells from PBMCs. Regarding subset: CD45RA+ positively selected. This TCR was recovered from a man younger than 35 in good health. Some clones in this sample may be carry-over from other donors' samples. CDR3 coding DNA: TGTGCCAGCAGTTTACCCGGGACAGGGAGCTCTGGGGCCAACGTCCTGACTTTC. The encoded protein is CASSLPGTGSSGANVLTF.